The 8 T cell receptor beta chains below come from one sample, sequenced in a study of T-cell memory formation after mild COVID-19. TCRdb recomputed calls from the 5' RACE reads with MiXCR, one row per CDR3 protein. The sample shows approximately 490,000 distinct CDR3 sequences, over 20% of them seen only once. Sequencing was carried out using PBMCs or a T cell subset sorted from them (not recorded which). These TCRs come from an adult woman who had mild COVID-19 (a few samples of this study predate the infection). Cell type and time point are not known.

The J gene is TRBJ2-7, the V gene TRBV5-1, with D maybe TRBD1 (5 bases). Trimming removed 0 bases at V and 3 bases at J, with 10 bases between. The CDR3 is made up of 14 amino acids. Germline loops: CDR1 SGHRS, CDR2 YFSETQ. The CDR3 loop reads CASSLDPQDYEQYF. The CDR3 bases are TGCGCCAGCAGCTTGGATCCACAGGACTACGAGCAGTACTTC.

The chain links TRBV24-1 to TRBJ2-3, with no clear D. V lost 3 bases and J lost 7, with 10 bases in between. Germline V gene lookup returns CDR1 KGHDR and CDR2 SFDVKD. CDR3 length equals 13 residues. In DNA, the CDR3 is TGTGCCACCAGTGATATAAAGGGTTATACGCAGTATTTT. Encoded protein: CATSDIKGYTQYF.

The rearrangement links TRBV3-1 to TRBJ2-1; no firm D call. V was cut by 5 bases and J by 1 base, with 9 bases left in between. The CDR3 runs 14 residues. Germline V lookup: CDR1 LGHDT, CDR2 YNNKEL (reference sequence). DNA for the CDR3: TGTGCCAGCAGCATAGTTTTATCCTACAATGAGCAGTTCTTC. Translating gives CASSIVLSYNEQFF.

This clonotype has a handful of counts. The chain carries TRBV12-3 or TRBV12-4 and TRBJ1-2; D unclear. V was cut by 5 bases and J by 8 bases, with 12 bases left in between. The length of the CDR3 is 12 residues. CDR3 amino acids: CASSPGRSGYTF. In nucleotides, the CDR3 is TGTGCCAGCAGTCCGGGTAGGAGCGGCTACACCTTC.

The CDR3 sequence: CASSFTGARGYTF. DNA for the CDR3: TGTGCCAGCAGTTTTACGGGGGCACGGGGCTACACCTTC. The genes are TRBV12-3 or TRBV12-4 and TRBJ1-2, with D possibly TRBD1 on 6 matching bases. The CDR3 runs to 13 residues. Between the trimmed V and J ends, which lost 3 bases and 8 bases, there was a span of 13 bases.

The rearrangement uses TRBV10-3 and TRBJ2-2; 10 bases match TRBD1. Trimming at V came to 3 bases and at J to 0 bases, leaving 7 bases not matched to a gene. The CDR3 contains 18 residues. In germline, CDR1 is ENHRY, CDR2 SYGVKD. CDR3 sequence: CAISDSFGQGANTGELFF. The CDR3, as DNA: TGTGCCATCAGTGATTCGTTCGGACAGGGGGCGAACACCGGGGAGCTGTTTTTT.

This clonotype has only a few counts. For the CDR3, the DNA is TGTGCCAGCTTGACCAGTCCAGGGTACTATGGCTACACCTTC. As protein: CASLTSPGYYGYTF. The chain combines TRBV6-2 or TRBV6-3 with TRBJ1-2; tentative D call: TRBD1 (5 bases). CDR3 length: 14 amino acids. From germline, CDR1 is MNHEY and CDR2 SVGEGT. V dropped 8 bases and J dropped 3 bases, with 16 bases sitting between them.

This sequence joins TRBV24-1 and TRBJ2-1; TRBD2 matches 13 bases. Germline assignment: CDR1 KGHDR and CDR2 SFDVKD. The CDR3 has 17 residues. V gave up 2 bases and J gave up 5 bases; unmatched junction bases: 5. The CDR3: CATSDWPGLAGDNEQFF. CDR3 bases: TGTGCCACCAGTGATTGGCCCGGACTAGCGGGAGACAATGAGCAGTTCTTC.